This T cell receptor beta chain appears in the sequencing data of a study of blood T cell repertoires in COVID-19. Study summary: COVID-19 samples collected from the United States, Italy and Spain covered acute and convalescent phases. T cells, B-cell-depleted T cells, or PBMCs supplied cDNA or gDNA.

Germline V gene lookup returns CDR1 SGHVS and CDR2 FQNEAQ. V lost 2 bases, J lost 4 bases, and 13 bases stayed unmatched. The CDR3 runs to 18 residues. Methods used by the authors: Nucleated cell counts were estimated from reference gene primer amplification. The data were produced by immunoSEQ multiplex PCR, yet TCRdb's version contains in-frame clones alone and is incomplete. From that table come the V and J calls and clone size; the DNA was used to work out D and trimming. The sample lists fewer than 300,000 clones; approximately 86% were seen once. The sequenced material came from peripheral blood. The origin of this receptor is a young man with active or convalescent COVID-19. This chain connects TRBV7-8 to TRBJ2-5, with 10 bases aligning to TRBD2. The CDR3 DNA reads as TGTGCCAGCAGCTTACGACCCGGGACTAGCGAGACAAGAGAGACCCAGTACTTC. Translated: CASSLRPGTSETRETQYF.